These 8 T cell receptor beta chains were sequenced from one sample in a study of T cell repertoires in cytomegalovirus infection. TCRdb re-analysed the reads in MiXCR, keeping a single row per CDR3 protein. This table has about 310,000 distinct CDR3 sequences, around 25% appearing once. Their antigen targets remain unknown. Material: cultured PBMCs, obtained from culture after CMV antigen stimulation. Every receptor here comes from a human donor in good health (CMV status not recorded). Some clones in this sample may be carry-over from other donors' samples.

This clonotype was seen ten or more times. The chain joins TRBV5-4 to TRBJ2-1; 11 nucleotides agree with TRBD2. From germline, CDR1 is SGHNT and CDR2 YYREEE (reference sequence). This CDR3 comprises 18 residues. V lost 4 bases, J lost 0 bases, and 9 bases stayed unmatched. As DNA, the CDR3 is TGTGCCAGCAGCCCTGGGACTAGCGGCTGGGGCTCCTACAATGAGCAGTTCTTC. It yields the protein CASSPGTSGWGSYNEQFF.

The sample holds a few counts of this clonotype. The chain couples TRBV20-1 to TRBJ2-5; 8 bases fit TRBD1. The CDR3 extends over 12 amino acids. Germline values: CDR1 DFQATT, CDR2 SNEGSKA (reference sequence). V was clipped by 5 bases and J by 3 bases; unmatched bases: 2. The CDR3 here is CSALTGEETQYF. In DNA, the CDR3 is TGCAGTGCTTTGACAGGGGAAGAGACCCAGTACTTC.

This chain joins TRBV4-1 and TRBJ1-5, with D possibly being TRBD1 (5 bases). The CDR3 length is 17 residues. The germline V gene encodes CDR1 MGHRA and CDR2 YSYEKL. Trimming cost V 0 bases and J 4 bases, with 16 bases left between them. The CDR3 is CASSQERRQGGNQPQHF. CDR3 coding DNA: TGCGCCAGCAGCCAAGAGAGGAGGCAGGGCGGGAATCAGCCCCAGCATTTT.

Ten or more counts support this clonotype. The CDR3 nucleotides are TGTGCCAGCAGGCGGGGGCAGGGGGCAGGGCAGCCCCAGCATTTT. Translating it yields CASRRGQGAGQPQHF. This chain uses TRBV7-2 with TRBJ1-5; 8 positions agree with TRBD1. This CDR3 comprises 15 residues. Germline values: CDR1 SGHTA, CDR2 FQGNSA. V was clipped by 6 bases and J by 7 bases; unmatched bases: 11.

A few counts support this clonotype. CDR3 residues: CASSYPRNMRDGNEQFF. Written as DNA, the CDR3 is TGTGCCAGCAGTTACCCGCGTAATATGCGGGACGGGAATGAGCAGTTCTTC. V usage is TRBV6-2 or TRBV6-3 and J usage is TRBJ2-1, with D possibly matching TRBD2 (6 bases). Deletions cut 2 bases from V and 7 bases from J, with 21 bases between. Germline V lookup: CDR1 MNHEY, CDR2 SVGEGT. The CDR3 length is 17 residues.

The rearrangement links TRBV4-3 to TRBJ2-1; 7 positions agree with TRBD2. The CDR3 covers 15 residues. The germline CDR1 and CDR2 sequences are LGHNA and YSLEER. V lost 5 bases, J lost 6 bases, and 10 bases stayed unmatched. CDR3 amino acids: CASSTGGSGRNEQFF. Here the CDR3 DNA reads TGCGCCAGCAGCACCGGCGGGAGTGGTCGCAATGAGCAGTTCTTC.

There are a few counts of this clonotype. This chain links TRBV12-3 or TRBV12-4 with TRBJ2-7, with D possibly called TRBD1 or TRBD2 (6 bases each). The CDR3 loop spans 12 amino acids. Trimming left V 2 bases short and J 7 bases short, with 9 bases between. The CDR3, as DNA: TGTGCCAGCAGTTTAACAGGGAGGGAGCAGTACGTC. Residues: CASSLTGREQYV.

This chain links TRBV6-6 with TRBJ1-2; possible D gene TRBD1, 5 bases. There are 14 residues in the CDR3. Germline V CDR1 and CDR2: MNHNY, SVGAGI (reference sequence). Trimming left V 2 bases short and J 2 bases short, with 9 bases between. The chain's CDR3 is CASSYGQHNYGYTF. CDR3 nucleotide sequence: TGTGCCAGCAGTTACGGACAACACAACTATGGCTACACCTTC.